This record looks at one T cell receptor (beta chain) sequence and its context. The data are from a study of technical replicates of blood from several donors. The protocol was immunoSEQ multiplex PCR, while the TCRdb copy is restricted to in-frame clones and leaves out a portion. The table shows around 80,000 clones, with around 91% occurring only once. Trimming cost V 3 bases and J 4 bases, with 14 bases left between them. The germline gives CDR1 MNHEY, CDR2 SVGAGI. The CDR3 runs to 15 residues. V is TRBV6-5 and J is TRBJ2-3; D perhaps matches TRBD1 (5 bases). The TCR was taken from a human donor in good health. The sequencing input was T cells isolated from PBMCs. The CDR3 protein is CASSYGALGPDTQYF. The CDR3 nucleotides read TGTGCCAGCAGTTATGGGGCCCTGGGCCCAGATACGCAGTATTTT.